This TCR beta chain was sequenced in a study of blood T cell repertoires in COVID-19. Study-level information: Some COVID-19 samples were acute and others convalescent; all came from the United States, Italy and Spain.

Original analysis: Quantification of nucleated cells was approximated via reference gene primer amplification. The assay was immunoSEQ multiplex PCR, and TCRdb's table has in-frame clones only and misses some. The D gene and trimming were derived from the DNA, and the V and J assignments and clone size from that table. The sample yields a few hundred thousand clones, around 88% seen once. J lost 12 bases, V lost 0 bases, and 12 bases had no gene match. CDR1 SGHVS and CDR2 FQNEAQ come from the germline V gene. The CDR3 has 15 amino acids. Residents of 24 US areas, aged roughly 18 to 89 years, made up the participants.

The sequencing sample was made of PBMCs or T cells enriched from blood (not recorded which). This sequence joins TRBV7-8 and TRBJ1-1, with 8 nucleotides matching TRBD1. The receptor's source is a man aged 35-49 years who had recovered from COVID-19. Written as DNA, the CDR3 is TGTGCCAGCAGCTTAGCCCGCCAGGGGGCCGGTGGGTCTTTCTTT. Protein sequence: CASSLARQGAGGSFF.